The TCR beta chain described here comes from a study of CD8 T cells in ankylosing spondylitis. The CDR3 extends over 14 amino acids. CDR1 is SGHNT, CDR2 YENEEA, per germline. V lost 5 bases to trimming and J lost 0 bases, with 9 bases between them. Quantitative molecular-barcoded 5'-RACE generated the TCR beta libraries. TCRdb fed the 5' RACE reads into MiXCR, producing one record per CDR3 protein. The sample has 250,000 to 400,000 distinct CDR3 sequences, about 9.9% seen once. The sequence derives from a female donor with ankylosing spondylitis or in good health (not recorded which). The specimen was blood, either unsorted or a sorted T cell fraction (not recorded which). The rearrangement links TRBV11-3 to TRBJ2-3; D assignment may be TRBD1 or TRBD2 (5 bases each). CDR3 residues: CASSPGASTDTQYF. The CDR3 DNA reads TGTGCCAGCAGCCCCGGGGCCAGCACAGATACGCAGTATTTT.